This T cell receptor (beta chain) was documented in a study of T cells in Graves' hyperthyroidism and ophthalmopathy. Findings and caveats of the study: Blood also showed most of the thyroid clonotypes that were expanded above 0.001.

Those patients with uncontrolled infection, other autoimmune disease, pregnancy or lactation were excluded. Diagnostic decisions used clinical symptoms, serum thyroxine and TRAb, thyroid ultrasound and orbital computed tomography. There were TCR beta CDR3 regions amplified from RNA transcripts. HTBI primers were the set used in a first-round RT-PCR of the TCR CDR3. MiXCR, run by TCRdb on the multiplex PCR reads, gives a single entry per CDR3 protein. Among more than 350,000 distinct CDR3 sequences listed, roughly 15% were seen once. CDR1 and CDR2 (germline): SGHAT, FQDESV (reference sequence). The V and J ends lost 3 bases and 3 bases respectively, with 8 bases between them. The CDR3 covers 13 residues. On this clonotype itself: Its antigen is undetermined.

V gene TRBV11-1 combines with J gene TRBJ1-1; D not certain. Sequencing was carried out using blood. This sequence was found in a woman aged 55-69 years with Graves' ophthalmopathy. CDR3 nucleotides: TGTGCCAGCAGCTTTTATGAGGACACTGAAGCTTTCTTT. Translated: CASSFYEDTEAFF.